These 29 T cell receptor beta chains came from one sample sequenced in a study of cytomegalovirus exposure and HLA in healthy donors (dated by TCRdb to about 2017). To prepare the library, the immunoSEQ multiplex PCR assay was applied. The multiplex PCR relied on a mix of 60 forward primers for TCR Vbeta segments and 13 reverse primers for TCR Jbeta segments. TCRdb holds this immuneACCESS table with in-frame rearrangements only. Some clones are missing; in checked studies, unresolved V genes explain under half, and the rest has no known cause. This sample gives approximately 100,000 clones in total; around 84% of them show up just once. Jointly, the top ten make up about 7.2% of the sample. What was sequenced was PBMCs. All receptors derive from a man aged 35-49 years in good health and CMV-seropositive.

This rearrangement joins TRBV6-6 to TRBJ2-2; 7 nucleotides agree with TRBD1. Germline V gene data show CDR1 as MNHNY and CDR2 as SVGAGI (reference sequence). V trimming: 6 bases; J trimming: 3 bases; junction bases outside the gene matches: 4. The CDR3 runs 14 residues. The CDR3: CASSHTGDTGELFF. In DNA form, the CDR3 reads TGTGCCAGCAGCCACACAGGGGACACCGGGGAGCTGTTTTTT.

The V gene is TRBV14, the J gene TRBJ1-1; D is unresolved. Germline-derived CDR1 and CDR2 are SGHDN and FVKESK. The CDR3 extends over 13 amino acids. Trimming removed 6 bases from V and 3 bases from J, with 11 bases in between. The CDR3 here is CASSYQIYTEAFF. The CDR3 DNA reads TGTGCCAGCAGTTATCAGATTTACACTGAAGCTTTCTTT. The full variable domain, in which reference TRBV14 and TRBJ1-1 provide the parts outside the CDR3, is EAGVTQFPSHSVIEKGQTVTLRCDPISGHDNLYWYRRVMGKEIKFLLHFVKESKQDESGMPNNRFLAERTGGTYSTLKVQPAELEDSGVYFCASSYQIYTEAFFGQGTRLTVV.

The chain joins TRBV27 to TRBJ2-3, with TRBD2 identical over 8 bases. In germline, CDR1 is MNHEY, CDR2 SMNVEV (reference sequence). There are 16 residues in the CDR3. Trimming took 7 bases from V and 6 from J; bases not matched to a gene: 15. This CDR3 is CASILRGGRQSDTQYF. In DNA, the CDR3 is TGTGCCAGCATTCTACGGGGCGGGAGGCAGTCGGATACGCAGTATTTT.

CDR3 in amino acids: CASSAPRGNEQFF. Written as DNA, the CDR3 is TGTGCCAGCAGCGCCCCTAGAGGCAATGAGCAGTTCTTC. The chain joins TRBV9 to TRBJ2-1; D call uncertain. The germline gives CDR1 SGDLS, CDR2 YYNGEE. Trimming stripped 3 bases from V and 6 bases from J, with 10 bases between. The CDR3 consists of 13 residues.

There are a few counts of this clone. The chain combines TRBV30 with TRBJ2-7; 7 nucleotides match TRBD1. The germline gives CDR1 GTSNPN, CDR2 SVGIG (reference sequence). V was pared by 8 bases and J by 0 bases, with 19 bases of the junction left unmatched. The CDR3 sequence is 17 residues long. CDR3 sequence reads: CAQQGNPTPLSSYEQYF. Written as DNA, the CDR3 is TGTGCCCAACAGGGGAATCCCACTCCCCTGAGCTCCTACGAGCAGTACTTC.

The rearrangement links TRBV27 to TRBJ1-5, with D tentatively TRBD1 (5 bases). From germline, CDR1 is MNHEY and CDR2 SMNVEV (reference sequence). The CDR3 is 15 residues long. The germline V and J ends were trimmed by 6 bases and 8 bases, with 20 bases remaining between them. The CDR3 DNA is TGTGCCAGCAGACCAAGACAGTCTAATAGGGAGCCCCAGCATTTT. It translates to CASRPRQSNREPQHF.

The chain combines TRBV11-2 with TRBJ1-4, with D perhaps matching TRBD1 (5 bases). The germline CDR1 and CDR2 sequences are SGHAT and FQNNGV. Deletions cut 0 bases from V and 8 bases from J, with 13 bases between. The CDR3 has 15 amino acids. CDR3 nucleotide sequence: TGTGCCAGCAGCTTAGATCAGGGACTTCGGGAAAAACTGTTTTTT. This codes for CASSLDQGLREKLFF.

The chain couples TRBV19 to TRBJ2-5, with TRBD2 matching over 11 bases. Gene TRBJ2-7 matches the end of the DNA better, so the J call may be wrong. Per germline, CDR1 LNHDA and CDR2 SQIVND (reference sequence). The CDR3 totals 15 residues. CDR3 nucleotides: TGTGCCAGTAGTAGGACTAGCGGGCCCTCCTACGAGCAGTACTTC. Translating it yields CASSRTSGPSYEQYF.

The chain uses TRBV5-4 and TRBJ2-7; 11 bases agree with TRBD2. The germline V gene has CDR1 SGHNT and CDR2 YYREEE (reference sequence). Germline trimming cut 4 bases from V and 5 bases from J; bases unmatched to any gene: 8. CDR3 length equals 15 residues. The CDR3: CASSGGLAGRDEQYF. The CDR3 DNA follows: TGTGCCAGCAGCGGAGGACTAGCGGGCCGGGACGAGCAGTACTTC.

J is TRBJ2-5 and V is TRBV10-3, with TRBD2 matching over 16 bases. The J call could be wrong; TRBJ2-7 is a better fit for the DNA end. The CDR3 totals 15 residues. Germline CDR1 is ENHRY and CDR2 is SYGVKD. The CDR3 here is CATAGLAGGPDEQYF. CDR3 coding DNA: TGTGCCACCGCGGGACTAGCGGGAGGGCCGGACGAGCAGTACTTC.

The genes are TRBV11-1 and TRBJ1-1, with 11 bases aligning to TRBD1. The germline V gene has CDR1 SGHAT and CDR2 FQDESV (reference sequence). The CDR3 has 16 amino acids. With V trimmed by 5 bases and J by 0 bases, 5 bases remained unmatched. The CDR3 here is CASSTRTGGMNTEAFF. Written as DNA, the CDR3 is TGTGCCAGCAGCACCCGGACAGGGGGCATGAACACTGAAGCTTTCTTT.

The J gene is TRBJ2-1, the V gene TRBV7-9, with TRBD2 identical over 13 bases. With V trimmed by 4 bases and J by 2 bases, 2 bases remained unmatched. Germline V CDR1 and CDR2: SEHNR, FQNEAQ (reference sequence). This CDR3 is 16 amino acids long. In DNA form, the CDR3 reads TGTGCCAGCAGCTCTGGGACTAGCGGGGCCTACAATGAGCAGTTCTTC. Amino acid sequence: CASSSGTSGAYNEQFF.

This clone was found a few times. The J gene is TRBJ2-1, the V gene TRBV7-8; D might be TRBD1 (5 bases). Germline CDR1 is SGHVS and CDR2 is FQNEAQ. The CDR3 totals 11 residues. V was cut by 8 bases and J by 11 bases, with 13 bases left in between. The DNA of the CDR3 is TGTGCCAGCTCCTGGGGCAGTCAGCAGTTCTTC. Translating it yields CASSWGSQQFF.

The chain recombines TRBV7-2 with TRBJ2-7; 11 bases map to TRBD2. Germline V gene data show CDR1 as SGHTA and CDR2 as FQGNSA. V was pared by 5 bases and J by 7 bases, with 7 bases of the junction left unmatched. The CDR3 is 14 amino acids. The CDR3 loop reads CASSATSGSGEQYF. CDR3 nucleotide sequence: TGTGCCAGCAGCGCCACTAGCGGGAGTGGGGAGCAGTACTTC.

This chain joins TRBV7-2 and TRBJ2-3, with D tentatively TRBD2 (6 bases). This CDR3 spans 13 amino acids. Per the germline V gene, CDR1 is SGHTA and CDR2 is FQGNSA. Trimming took 1 base from V and 10 from J, leaving 12 bases between them. The CDR3 coding sequence is TGTGCCAGCAGCTTAGTAGCGGTCGGGCCGCAGTATTTT. Translating it yields CASSLVAVGPQYF.

This sequence joins TRBV14 and TRBJ1-4, with 9 bases lining up with TRBD1. Per germline, CDR1 SGHDN and CDR2 FVKESK. The CDR3 is made up of 15 amino acids. V lost 2 bases, J lost 7 bases, and 5 bases stayed unmatched. CDR3 sequence reads: CASSQSTGGGEKLFF. DNA of the CDR3: TGTGCCAGCAGCCAATCCACAGGGGGCGGTGAAAAACTGTTTTTT.

This clone was detected a few times. The V call is TRBV28, the J call TRBJ2-7; TRBD1 matches 10 bases. This CDR3 is built from 15 residues. Per the germline V gene, CDR1 is MDHEN and CDR2 is SYDVKM. V dropped 10 bases and J dropped 2; count of bases not matched to a gene: 11. Written as DNA, the CDR3 is TGTGCCACCCAGTTTGGAGGACAGGGGGCCTACGAGCAGTACTTC. Translation gives CATQFGGQGAYEQYF.

The gene calls are TRBV5-1 and TRBJ2-3; a possible D gene is TRBD2 (5 bases). V was pared by 3 bases and J by 5 bases, with 10 bases between. The CDR3 extends over 13 amino acids. CDR1 and CDR2 (germline): SGHRS, YFSETQ. CDR3 DNA: TGCGCCAGCAGCTCCGCGACTATAGATACGCAGTATTTT. Translation gives CASSSATIDTQYF. Based on the CDR3 plus reference TRBV5-1 and TRBJ2-3, the full variable domain is KAGVTQTPRYLIKTRGQQVTLSCSPISGHRSVSWYQQTPGQGLQFLFEYFSETQRNKGNFPGRFSGRQFSNSRSEMNVSTLELGDSALYLCASSSATIDTQYFGPGTRLTVL.

This clone was detected once. CDR3 region: CASSLGSGGEQFF. CDR3 coding DNA: TGCGCCAGCAGCTTGGGGAGCGGGGGCGAGCAGTTCTTC. This chain links TRBV5-1 with TRBJ2-1; 8 positions agree with TRBD2. The CDR3 sequence is 13 residues long. V lost 0 bases and J lost 10; bases outside the gene matches: 3. Germline V gives CDR1 SGHRS, CDR2 YFSETQ.

The chain combines TRBV5-1 with TRBJ1-6; the D is unclear. V lost 0 bases and J lost 8, with 9 bases in between. This CDR3 comprises 14 residues. Germline loops: CDR1 SGHRS, CDR2 YFSETQ. DNA of the CDR3: TGCGCCAGCAGCTTGGACAGCTTATATTCACCCCTCCACTTT. Protein: CASSLDSLYSPLHF. The complete variable domain, with remaining parts taken from reference TRBV5-1 and TRBJ1-6, reads KAGVTQTPRYLIKTRGQQVTLSCSPISGHRSVSWYQQTPGQGLQFLFEYFSETQRNKGNFPGRFSGRQFSNSRSEMNVSTLELGDSALYLCASSLDSLYSPLHFGNGTRLTVT.

The chain combines TRBV27 with TRBJ1-1; weak D call: TRBD1 (5 bases). The germline V gene encodes CDR1 MNHEY and CDR2 SMNVEV (reference sequence). Trimming removed 8 bases at V and 0 bases at J, with 13 bases between. The CDR3 consists of 14 residues. CDR3 in amino acids: CASGKRGMNTEAFF. In DNA, the CDR3 is TGTGCCAGCGGCAAAAGGGGAATGAACACTGAAGCTTTCTTT.

The chain is built from TRBV4-2 and TRBJ2-5; 9 bases align to TRBD1. There are 14 residues in the CDR3. Germline V gene data show CDR1 as LGHNA and CDR2 as YNFKEQ. Losses at the gene ends were 1 base for V and 3 bases for J; bases not matched to a gene: 0. Here the CDR3 reads CASSQGTGEETQYF. The CDR3 bases are TGTGCCAGCAGCCAAGGGACAGGGGAAGAGACCCAGTACTTC.

The J gene is TRBJ1-5, the V gene TRBV7-3; 7 bases align to TRBD1. With 4 bases clipped from V and 8 bases from J, the junction kept 5 bases outside the gene matches. CDR3 length: 13 residues. The germline CDR1 and CDR2 sequences are SGHTA and FQGTGA. The CDR3 bases are TGTGCCAGCAGCTCACAGGGGAATAAGCCCCAGCATTTT. Its protein product is CASSSQGNKPQHF. Full variable domain (missing parts from reference TRBV7-3 and TRBJ1-5): GAGVSQTPSNKVTEKGKYVELRCDPISGHTALYWYRQSLGQGPEFLIYFQGTGAADDSGLPNDRFFAVRPEGSVSTLKIQRTERGDSAVYLCASSSQGNKPQHFGDGTRLSIL.

The V gene is TRBV6-1, the J gene TRBJ1-3; D not certain. Trimming took off 2 bases at V and 4 bases at J, with 6 bases between the two ends. CDR3 length: 13 residues. Germline V gene sequence: CDR1 MNHNS, CDR2 SASEGT. CDR3 loop: CASSELRGNTIYF. DNA of the CDR3: TGTGCCAGCAGTGAACTGCGCGGAAACACCATATATTTT.

This clone has a single count. The J gene is TRBJ1-1, the V gene TRBV9; TRBD1 matches at 7 bases. Germline CDR1 and CDR2: SGDLS and YYNGEE. This CDR3 region has 14 residues. The V and J ends lost 3 bases and 4 bases, in that order; junction bases with no gene match: 6. The CDR3 bases are TGTGCCAGCAGCGACCAGGGGGTCGGCACTGAAGCTTTCTTT. It encodes CASSDQGVGTEAFF.

The chain uses TRBV28 and TRBJ2-3; 12 bases are shared with TRBD2. V was pared by 6 bases and J by 4 bases, with 2 bases of the junction left unmatched. The germline V gene encodes CDR1 MDHEN and CDR2 SYDVKM. This CDR3 has 14 residues. For the CDR3, the DNA is TGTGCCAGCAGCTCTAGCGGGAGGGCAGATACGCAGTATTTT. It codes for CASSSSGRADTQYF.

The V call is TRBV7-9, the J call TRBJ2-4, with 7 bases matching TRBD1. The trim removed 6 bases at V and 8 bases at J, leaving 10 bases unmatched. In germline, CDR1 is SEHNR, CDR2 FQNEAQ (reference sequence). The CDR3 is 14 amino acids. CDR3: CASSSGTVGDIQYF. CDR3 nucleotide sequence: TGTGCCAGCAGTTCCGGGACAGTGGGGGACATTCAGTACTTC. The variable domain in full, completed from reference TRBV7-9 and TRBJ2-4, reads DTGVSQNPRHKITKRGQNVTFRCDPISEHNRLYWYRQTLGQGPEFLTYFQNEAQLEKSRLLSDRFSAERPKGSFSTLEIQRTEQGDSAMYLCASSSGTVGDIQYFGAGTRLSVL.

This chain joins TRBV16 and TRBJ2-7; D uncertain. V dropped 0 bases and J dropped 3 bases, with 6 bases sitting between them. This CDR3 is 13 amino acids long. Germline V lookup: CDR1 KGHSY, CDR2 FQNENV. The DNA of the CDR3 is TGTGCCAGCAGCCAATCGAGAGACTACGAGCAGTACTTC. Amino acids: CASSQSRDYEQYF.

The V and J genes are TRBV6-7 and TRBJ2-1; 9 bases agree with TRBD1. Being an ORF, TRBV6-7 has a function that is uncertain. The length of the CDR3 is 15 residues. Losses at the gene ends were 5 bases for V and 4 bases for J; bases not matched to a gene: 6. This CDR3 is CASSQQGAEYNEQFF. CDR3 nucleotides: TGTGCCAGCAGTCAACAGGGGGCGGAATACAATGAGCAGTTCTTC.